This T cell receptor (beta chain) was recorded in a study of blood T cell repertoires in COVID-19. The wider study: The samples span acute and convalescent COVID-19 from the United States, Italy and Spain.

The CDR3 is 16 amino acids. In germline, CDR1 is MDHEN, CDR2 SYDVKM. V was pared by 2 bases and J by 5 bases, with 11 bases of the junction left unmatched. Clones were read by immunoSEQ multiplex PCR, and TCRdb kept only the in-frame ones, dropping some. This table holds 200,000 to 250,000 clones, just over 85% found once. The sequencing sample was made of peripheral blood. The chain joins TRBV28 to TRBJ2-5; 7 bases match TRBD2. The source is a man aged 18 to 29 with active or convalescent COVID-19. The CDR3 coding sequence is TGTGCCAGCAGTTTACTAGTGGCGGGGGACGGGGAGACCCAGTACTTC. Its protein is CASSLLVAGDGETQYF.